A selection of T cell receptor beta chains follows, all from one sample in a study of cytotoxic CD8 clonotypes in ibrutinib-treated CLL. Clones were sequenced by immunoSEQ multiplex PCR, and TCRdb holds only the in-frame ones, with some missing. The table has 25,000 to 30,000 clones, about 70% seen once. The sequencing here drew on PBMCs, taken after 24 months of ibrutinib treatment. Receptors originate from a human donor with chronic lymphocytic leukemia. The CDR3 runs from the conserved cysteine through the conserved F or W. A D gene is named only where the DNA matches it firmly. The size of a clone is reported for some rows only, either as once, few or many, or as a class for expanded clones.

J gene: TRBJ2-3; V gene: TRBV28; clone size: NA; D gene: TRBD1; CDR3 protein: CASSLGGTGLTDTQYF; CDR3 DNA: TGTGCCAGCAGTTTGGGCGGGACAGGTTTAACAGATACGCAGTATTTT
J gene: TRBJ1-2; V gene: TRBV4-3; clone size: NA; D gene: NA; CDR3 protein: CASSQDRGLGLSYGYTF; CDR3 DNA: TGCGCCAGCAGCCAAGATCGGGGTTTGGGTTTAAGCTATGGCTACACCTTC
J gene: TRBJ1-1; V gene: TRBV27; clone size: NA; D gene: NA; CDR3 protein: CASSLVGNTEAFF; CDR3 DNA: TGTGCCAGCAGTTTAGTAGGGAACACTGAAGCTTTCTTT
J gene: TRBJ2-7; V gene: TRBV27; clone size: NA; D gene: NA; CDR3 protein: CASSLPAGRKYF; CDR3 DNA: TGTGCCAGCAGTTTGCCCGCCGGCAGGAAGTACTTC
J gene: TRBJ1-1; V gene: TRBV2; clone size: few; D gene: NA; CDR3 protein: CASSDVVAFF; CDR3 DNA: TGTGCCAGCAGTGATGTCGTAGCTTTCTTT
J gene: TRBJ1-4; V gene: TRBV18; clone size: NA; D gene: TRBD1; CDR3 protein: CASSPLLGQGEEKLFF; CDR3 DNA: TGTGCCAGCTCGCCGCTACTGGGACAGGGGGAGGAAAAACTGTTTTTT
J gene: TRBJ2-2; V gene: TRBV4-1; clone size: NA; D gene: TRBD2; CDR3 protein: CASSTVESGGAGTGELFF; CDR3 DNA: TGCGCCAGCAGTACCGTAGAGAGCGGGGGGGCCGGCACCGGGGAGCTGTTTTTT
J gene: TRBJ2-3; V gene: TRBV5-8; clone size: once; D gene: NA; CDR3 protein: CASSNSNPTSRTTDTQYF; CDR3 DNA: TGTGCCAGCAGCAATTCGAATCCGACCAGCCGAACCACAGATACGCAGTATTTT
J gene: TRBJ2-5; V gene: TRBV5-1; clone size: few; D gene: TRBD2; CDR3 protein: CASKSGGAQETQYF; CDR3 DNA: TGCGCCAGCAAAAGCGGGGGGGCCCAAGAGACCCAGTACTTC
J gene: TRBJ1-1; V gene: TRBV5-6; clone size: NA; D gene: NA; CDR3 protein: CASRRGSSMNTEAFF; CDR3 DNA: TGTGCCAGCAGGCGGGGTTCGTCCATGAACACTGAAGCTTTCTTT
J gene: TRBJ1-2; V gene: TRBV5-1; clone size: NA; D gene: NA; CDR3 protein: CASSLDRADYGYTF; CDR3 DNA: TGCGCCAGCAGCTTGGACAGGGCGGACTATGGCTACACCTTC
J gene: TRBJ2-3; V gene: TRBV28; clone size: few; D gene: NA; CDR3 protein: CASRRPSNTDTQYF; CDR3 DNA: TGTGCCAGCCGGAGGCCCTCAAACACAGATACGCAGTATTTT
J gene: TRBJ2-4; V gene: TRBV30; clone size: NA; D gene: TRBD1; CDR3 protein: CAWGQGAKNIQYF; CDR3 DNA: TGTGCCTGGGGACAGGGGGCCAAAAACATTCAGTACTTC
J gene: TRBJ1-6; V gene: TRBV6-1; clone size: NA; D gene: NA; CDR3 protein: CASRDLGNSPLHF; CDR3 DNA: TGTGCCAGCAGGGACCTCGGGAATTCACCCCTCCACTTT
J gene: TRBJ1-2; V gene: TRBV6-1; clone size: once; D gene: TRBD1; CDR3 protein: CASTAGQGIYGYTF; CDR3 DNA: TGTGCCAGCACCGCGGGACAGGGAATCTATGGCTACACCTTC
J gene: TRBJ2-7; V gene: TRBV27; clone size: NA; D gene: NA; CDR3 protein: CASGQGRLNEQYF; CDR3 DNA: TGTGCCAGCGGGCAGGGTAGACTCAACGAGCAGTACTTC
J gene: TRBJ2-5; V gene: TRBV5-4; clone size: NA; D gene: TRBD1; CDR3 protein: CASSLGTGEETQYF; CDR3 DNA: TGTGCCAGCAGCTTGGGGACAGGGGAAGAGACCCAGTACTTC
J gene: TRBJ2-5; V gene: TRBV29-1; clone size: NA; D gene: NA; CDR3 protein: CSVLTGGRSETQYF; CDR3 DNA: TGCAGCGTTCTGACGGGGGGCCGTTCAGAGACCCAGTACTTC
J gene: TRBJ2-5; V gene: TRBV11-2; clone size: NA; D gene: TRBD2; CDR3 protein: CASSFGGGHQETQYF; CDR3 DNA: TGTGCCAGCAGCTTTGGCGGGGGGCACCAAGAGACCCAGTACTTC
J gene: TRBJ2-3; V gene: TRBV29-1; clone size: NA; D gene: TRBD1; CDR3 protein: CSASQGPDTQYF; CDR3 DNA: TGCAGCGCCTCACAGGGGCCAGATACGCAGTATTTT
J gene: TRBJ2-3; V gene: TRBV7-6; clone size: NA; D gene: NA; CDR3 protein: CASSLKAGGSGTDTQYF; CDR3 DNA: TGTGCCAGCAGCTTAAAAGCTGGGGGGAGTGGCACAGATACGCAGTATTTT
J gene: TRBJ1-2; V gene: TRBV7-3; clone size: NA; D gene: NA; CDR3 protein: CASSLTPDTERYTF; CDR3 DNA: TGTGCCAGCAGCTTAACTCCGGACACGGAACGCTACACCTTC
J gene: TRBJ1-5; V gene: TRBV19; clone size: NA; D gene: NA; CDR3 protein: CASSSPPWTERESQPQHF; CDR3 DNA: TGTGCCAGTAGTTCACCCCCCTGGACAGAACGAGAAAGTCAGCCCCAGCATTTT
J gene: TRBJ2-3; V gene: TRBV9; clone size: medium-sized; D gene: NA; CDR3 protein: CASSVGGSSTDTQYF; CDR3 DNA: TGTGCCAGCAGCGTAGGAGGGTCTAGCACAGATACGCAGTATTTT
J gene: TRBJ2-1; V gene: TRBV19; clone size: few; D gene: NA; CDR3 protein: CASSSKGYREQFF; CDR3 DNA: TGTGCCAGTAGTTCCAAGGGGTACAGGGAGCAGTTCTTC
J gene: TRBJ2-7; V gene: TRBV30; clone size: NA; D gene: NA; CDR3 protein: CAWSKISPRTDLVKQYF; CDR3 DNA: TGTGCCTGGAGTAAAATATCTCCTCGGACGGATCTCGTAAAGCAGTACTTC
J gene: TRBJ1-2; V gene: TRBV30; clone size: few; D gene: NA; CDR3 protein: CAWSVAGHYGYTF; CDR3 DNA: TGTGCCTGGAGTGTAGCGGGGCACTATGGCTACACCTTC
J gene: TRBJ1-2; V gene: TRBV4-3; clone size: few; D gene: NA; CDR3 protein: CASSQDWRGARGYTF; CDR3 DNA: TGCGCCAGCAGCCAAGATTGGCGGGGGGCAAGGGGCTACACCTTC
J gene: TRBJ2-2; V gene: TRBV9; clone size: NA; D gene: TRBD1; CDR3 protein: CASSRPGQGPGELFF; CDR3 DNA: TGTGCCAGCAGCCGTCCCGGACAGGGTCCCGGGGAGCTGTTTTTT
J gene: TRBJ1-1; V gene: TRBV4-2; clone size: few; D gene: NA; CDR3 protein: CASSQNRVVNTEAFF; CDR3 DNA: TGTGCCAGCAGCCAGAACAGGGTGGTGAACACTGAAGCTTTCTTT
J gene: TRBJ1-1; V gene: TRBV29-1; clone size: NA; D gene: TRBD1; CDR3 protein: CSVDVGQGIEAFF; CDR3 DNA: TGCAGCGTTGATGTGGGACAGGGCATTGAAGCTTTCTTT
J gene: TRBJ1-2; V gene: TRBV5-6; clone size: NA; D gene: NA; CDR3 protein: CASSLVRANYGYTF; CDR3 DNA: TGTGCCAGCAGCTTGGTTCGGGCTAACTATGGCTACACCTTC
J gene: TRBJ2-3; V gene: TRBV25-1; clone size: NA; D gene: NA; CDR3 protein: CASAGLDTQYF; CDR3 DNA: TGTGCCAGCGCCGGATTGGATACGCAGTATTTT
J gene: TRBJ2-7; V gene: TRBV25-1; clone size: once; D gene: TRBD1; CDR3 protein: CASSDPNGQGYEQYF; CDR3 DNA: TGTGCCAGCAGTGATCCTAACGGACAGGGCTACGAGCAGTACTTC
J gene: TRBJ1-5; V gene: TRBV30; clone size: NA; D gene: NA; CDR3 protein: CAWSAGNQPQHF; CDR3 DNA: TGTGCCTGGAGTGCCGGCAATCAGCCCCAGCATTTT
J gene: TRBJ1-5; V gene: TRBV21-1; clone size: NA; D gene: NA; CDR3 protein: CASSIQGRDSNQPQHF; CDR3 DNA: TGTGCCAGCAGCATACAGGGGAGGGATAGCAATCAGCCCCAGCATTTT
J gene: TRBJ2-2; V gene: TRBV5-4; clone size: once; D gene: TRBD1; CDR3 protein: CASSLRQGADTGELFF; CDR3 DNA: TGTGCCAGCAGCCTCCGACAGGGGGCCGACACCGGGGAGCTGTTTTTT
J gene: TRBJ1-2; V gene: TRBV7-9; clone size: NA; D gene: TRBD1; CDR3 protein: CASSFGQANYGYTF; CDR3 DNA: TGTGCCAGCAGCTTTGGACAGGCCAACTATGGCTACACCTTC
J gene: TRBJ2-5; V gene: TRBV9; clone size: NA; D gene: NA; CDR3 protein: CASSVESAAETQYF; CDR3 DNA: TGTGCCAGCAGCGTAGAGTCAGCGGCGGAGACCCAGTACTTC